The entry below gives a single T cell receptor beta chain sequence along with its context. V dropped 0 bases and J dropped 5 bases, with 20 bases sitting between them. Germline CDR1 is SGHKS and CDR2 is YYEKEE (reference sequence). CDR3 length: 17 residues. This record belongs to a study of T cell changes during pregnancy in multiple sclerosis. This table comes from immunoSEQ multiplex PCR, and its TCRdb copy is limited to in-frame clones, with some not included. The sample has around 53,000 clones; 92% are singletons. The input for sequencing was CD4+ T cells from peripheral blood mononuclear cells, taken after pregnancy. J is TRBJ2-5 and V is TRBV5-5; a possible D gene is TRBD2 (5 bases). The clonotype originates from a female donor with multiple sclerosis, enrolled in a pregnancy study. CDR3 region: CASSLVNRDRGRETQYF. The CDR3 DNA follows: TGTGCCAGCAGCTTGGTTAACCGGGATCGTGGCAGGGAGACCCAGTACTTC.